The 10 T cell receptor beta chains below come from one sample, sequenced in a study of patients and donors after allogeneic stem cell transplantation. TCRdb independently ran MiXCR on the RT-PCR reads; one entry per CDR3 protein. The data hold over 200,000 distinct CDR3 sequences, with 38% observed a single time. Sequences were obtained from blood, either unsorted or a sorted T cell fraction (not recorded which). All receptors come from a human donor who was either an allogeneic HSCT recipient or a stem cell or donor lymphocyte infusion donor (not recorded which). It is not recorded whose cells these are; they may come from a transplant donor.

This clonotype was observed a handful of times. CDR3 residues: CATSRVPGTGLYSNQPQHF. DNA for the CDR3: TGTGCCACCAGCAGAGTGCCCGGGACAGGACTTTATAGCAATCAGCCCCAGCATTTT. The chain has TRBV15 and TRBJ1-5; TRBD1 matches 8 bases. In germline, CDR1 is LNHNV, CDR2 YYDKDF (reference sequence). J was trimmed by 0 bases and V by 1 base; bases with no gene match: 11. The CDR3 extends over 19 amino acids. The whole variable domain, filled in from reference TRBV15 and TRBJ1-5, reads DAMVIQNPRYQVTQFGKPVTLSCSQTLNHNVMYWYQQKSSQAPKLLFHYYDKDFNNEADTPDNFQSRRPNTSFCFLDIRSPGLGDTAMYLCATSRVPGTGLYSNQPQHFGDGTRLSIL.

The CDR3 reads CASSPGTRDTQYF. The DNA of the CDR3 is TGTGCCAGCAGCCCCGGGACCCGAGATACGCAGTATTTT. The J gene is TRBJ2-3, the V gene TRBV7-3; either TRBD1 or TRBD2 may supply D (5 bases each). Trimming removed 5 bases at V and 5 bases at J, with 11 bases between. CDR3 length: 13 residues. The germline gives CDR1 SGHTA, CDR2 FQGTGA.

This clonotype was observed a few times. The rearrangement links TRBV6-5 to TRBJ1-2, with 8 bases matching TRBD1. The CDR3 length is 15 residues. Germline CDR1 and CDR2: MNHEY and SVGAGI. V was pared by 5 bases and J by 8 bases, with 13 bases of the junction left unmatched. In DNA form, the CDR3 reads TGTGCCAGCAGTCACCGGTCCGGGACAGGTCTCGGCTACACCTTC. Protein: CASSHRSGTGLGYTF.

This clonotype was seen only a few times. The J gene is TRBJ2-2, the V gene TRBV6-5, with 7 bases matching TRBD1. The CDR3 is made up of 15 amino acids. CDR1 and CDR2 (germline): MNHEY, SVGAGI. Losses at the gene ends were 6 bases for V and 6 bases for J; bases not matched to a gene: 10. CDR3: CASRPSYRGPGELFF. The CDR3, as DNA: TGTGCCAGCAGACCTTCTTACAGGGGTCCCGGGGAGCTGTTTTTT.

The chain has TRBV29-1 and TRBJ2-7; possibly TRBD1 or TRBD2 for D (6 bases each). This CDR3 contains 14 residues. V dropped 0 bases and J dropped 2 bases, with 11 bases sitting between them. The germline gives CDR1 SQVTM, CDR2 ANQGSEA. CDR3 loop: CSVEDAGEAYEQYF. CDR3 sequence (DNA): TGCAGCGTTGAAGACGCAGGGGAGGCCTACGAGCAGTACTTC.

V is TRBV5-1 and J is TRBJ1-1, with TRBD1 as a possible D gene (5 bases). The CDR3 has 12 amino acids. The V gene lost 1 base and the J gene lost 6 bases, with 7 bases spanning the gap. CDR1 SGHRS and CDR2 YFSETQ come from the germline V gene. In DNA form, the CDR3 reads TGCGCCAGCAGCTTGAGGGGATCTGAAGCTTTCTTT. Encoded protein: CASSLRGSEAFF.

In nucleotides, the CDR3 is TGTGCCAGCAGTGAAGCGCACAGGGGCTTGACGGGAGAGACCCAGTACTTC. Protein product: CASSEAHRGLTGETQYF. The rearrangement uses TRBV6-1 and TRBJ2-5; 7 bases line up with TRBD1. V dropped 0 bases and J dropped 4; count of bases not matched to a gene: 11. Germline values: CDR1 MNHNS, CDR2 SASEGT. The CDR3 totals 17 residues.

The chain joins TRBV9 to TRBJ2-4; no definite D call. Germline-derived CDR1 and CDR2 are SGDLS and YYNGEE. The germline V and J ends were trimmed by 4 bases and 2 bases, with 13 bases remaining between them. This CDR3 is 15 amino acids long. The CDR3: CASSPSSVPKNIQYF. The CDR3 nucleotides are TGTGCCAGCAGCCCCAGTTCGGTCCCCAAAAACATTCAGTACTTC.

This clonotype has just one count. V usage is TRBV29-1 and J usage is TRBJ2-7; 15 bases match TRBD2. After removal of 1 base from V and 2 bases from J, the junction contained 6 bases not matched to a gene. Looked up from germline, CDR1 is SQVTM and CDR2 is ANQGSEA. This CDR3 region has 17 residues. For the CDR3, the DNA is TGCAGCGTTGAAGGCGGGACTAGCGGGGGGCCAACCTACGAGCAGTACTTC. Protein sequence: CSVEGGTSGGPTYEQYF.

A few counts support this clonotype. The V call is TRBV15, the J call TRBJ1-3, with TRBD1 identical over 8 bases. The CDR3 has 16 residues. V lost 1 base and J lost 3; bases outside the gene matches: 5. Germline CDR1 and CDR2: LNHNV and YYDKDF (reference sequence). CDR3 region: CATSRVDRVVGNTIYF. CDR3 nucleotide sequence: TGTGCCACCAGCAGAGTGGACAGGGTAGTTGGAAACACCATATATTTT.